This T cell receptor beta chain stems from a study of blood T cell repertoires in COVID-19. Study as a whole: Material from acute and convalescent COVID-19 was sourced from the United States, Italy and Spain. In each case, the material was cDNA or gDNA derived from T cells, B-cell-depleted T cells, or PBMCs.

The CDR3 runs 16 residues. The junction had 10 bases not matched to a gene; V was cut back by 7 bases and J by 1 base. Germline CDR1 and CDR2: WSHSY and SAAADI. Study processing details: Reference gene primer amplification in the assay estimated nucleated cell counts. TCRdb's table, derived via immunoSEQ multiplex PCR, lists solely in-frame clones and lacks some. D and trimming come from the DNA, and the V and J calls and clone size come from that table. Among approximately 350,000 clones listed, 91% were seen once. The source is a woman younger than 35 who had recovered from COVID-19. The sample was peripheral blood. The chain links TRBV10-2 to TRBJ2-3; the match to TRBD2 covers 8 bases. The CDR3 nucleotides are TGCGCCAGCACCCACCGCCCGGGGGGGGGCACAGATACGCAGTATTTT. This codes for CASTHRPGGGTDTQYF.